The count of the clone carrying this T cell receptor beta chain is one. Replicate sorted-subset PCRs were loaded with around 220 ng DNA, roughly 33,000 T cell genomes. Clones were read by immunoSEQ multiplex PCR, and TCRdb kept only the in-frame ones, dropping some. The table shows 2,100,000 or so clones, with about 94% occurring only once. This specimen belongs to a study of shared clonotypes between healthy human individuals. The CDR3 runs to 13 residues. V dropped 6 bases and J dropped 9 bases, with 15 bases sitting between them. Germline assignment: CDR1 LNHDA and CDR2 SQIVND (reference sequence).

Sequences were obtained from naive CD4+ T cells sorted from blood. Subset indicated: CD45RA+ positively selected. The source of this sequence is a man between 18 and 35 years old in good health. This rearrangement joins TRBV19 to TRBJ2-4, with D perhaps TRBD2 (6 bases). CDR3 bases: TGTGCCAGTAGACCCACCTCCGGGGGCATTCAGTACTTC. This sequence encodes CASRPTSGGIQYF.